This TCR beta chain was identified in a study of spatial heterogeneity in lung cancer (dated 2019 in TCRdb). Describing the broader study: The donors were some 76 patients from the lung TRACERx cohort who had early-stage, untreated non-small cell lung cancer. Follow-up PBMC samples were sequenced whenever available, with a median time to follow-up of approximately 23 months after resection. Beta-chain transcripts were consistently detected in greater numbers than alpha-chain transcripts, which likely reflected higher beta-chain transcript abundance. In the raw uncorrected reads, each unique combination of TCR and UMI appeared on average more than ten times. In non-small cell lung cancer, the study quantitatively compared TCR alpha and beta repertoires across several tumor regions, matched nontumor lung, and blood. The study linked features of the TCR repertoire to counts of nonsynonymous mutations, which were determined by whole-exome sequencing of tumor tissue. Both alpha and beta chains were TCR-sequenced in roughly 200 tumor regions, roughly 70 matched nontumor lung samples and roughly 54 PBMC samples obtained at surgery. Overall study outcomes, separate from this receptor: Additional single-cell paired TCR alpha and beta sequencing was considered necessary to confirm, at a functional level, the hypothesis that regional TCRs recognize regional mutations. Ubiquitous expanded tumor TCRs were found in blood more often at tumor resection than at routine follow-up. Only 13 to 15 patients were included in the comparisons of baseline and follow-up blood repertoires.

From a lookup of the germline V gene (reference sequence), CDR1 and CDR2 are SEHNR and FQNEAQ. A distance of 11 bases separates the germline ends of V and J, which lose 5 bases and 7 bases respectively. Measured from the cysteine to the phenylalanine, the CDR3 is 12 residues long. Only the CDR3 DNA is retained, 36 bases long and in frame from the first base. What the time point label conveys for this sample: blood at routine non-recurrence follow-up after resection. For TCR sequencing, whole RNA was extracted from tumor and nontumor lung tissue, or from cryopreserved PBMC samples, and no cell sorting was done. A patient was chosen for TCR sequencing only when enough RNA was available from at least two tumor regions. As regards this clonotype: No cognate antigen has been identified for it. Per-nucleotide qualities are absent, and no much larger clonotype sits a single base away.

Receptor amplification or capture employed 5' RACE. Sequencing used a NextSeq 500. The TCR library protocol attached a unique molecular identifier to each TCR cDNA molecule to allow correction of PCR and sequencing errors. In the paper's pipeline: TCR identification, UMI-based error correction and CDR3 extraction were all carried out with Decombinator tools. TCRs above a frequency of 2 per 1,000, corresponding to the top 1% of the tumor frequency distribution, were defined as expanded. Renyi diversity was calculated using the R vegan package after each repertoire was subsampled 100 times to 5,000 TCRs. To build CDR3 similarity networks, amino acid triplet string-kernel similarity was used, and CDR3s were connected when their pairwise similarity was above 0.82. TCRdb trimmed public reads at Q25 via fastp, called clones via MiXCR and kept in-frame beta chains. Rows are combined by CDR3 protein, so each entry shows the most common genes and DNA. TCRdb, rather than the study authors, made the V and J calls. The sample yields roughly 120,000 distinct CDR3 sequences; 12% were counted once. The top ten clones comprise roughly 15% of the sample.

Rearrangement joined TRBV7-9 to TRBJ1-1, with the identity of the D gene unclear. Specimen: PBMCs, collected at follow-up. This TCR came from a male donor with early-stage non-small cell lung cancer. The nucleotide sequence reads TGTGCCAGCAGCCTCATGGCCCTTGAAGCTTTCTTT. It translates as CASSLMALEAFF.